A selection of T cell receptor beta chains follows, all from one sample in a study of Graves' ophthalmopathy and Graves' hyperthyroidism. A single record per CDR3 protein comes from TCRdb applying MiXCR to the multiplex PCR reads. This sample has about 400,000 distinct CDR3 sequences, with 21% found just once. The sample taken for sequencing was peripheral blood. The receptors shown here come from a woman aged 18-35 years with stable Graves' hyperthyroidism. CDR3s include the opening cysteine and the closing phenylalanine or tryptophan. Fields, in order: CDR3 length, J gene, clone size, V gene, D gene, CDR3 protein, CDR3 DNA. The D gene is left open where the match is weak. Only some rows state a clone size, as once, few, many or a class for expanded clones.

14 TRBJ2-7 many TRBV27 . CASSVDGAPYEQYF TGTGCCAGCAGTGTGGACGGAGCACCCTACGAGCAGTACTTC
13 TRBJ1-5 many TRBV30 . CACLTEPNQPQHF TGTGCCTGTTTGACAGAACCAAATCAGCCCCAGCATTTT
14 TRBJ2-7 many TRBV5-1 TRBD2 CASSLSSGGYEQYF TGCGCCAGCAGCTTGTCTAGCGGAGGGTACGAGCAGTACTTC
15 TRBJ1-2 many TRBV6-4 TRBD1 CASSDSVEGQNGYTF TGTGCCAGCAGTGACTCCGTAGAGGGACAGAATGGCTACACCTTC
13 TRBJ2-4 . TRBV27 . CASSLRGEGVQYF TGTGCCAGCAGTTTAAGGGGGGAGGGTGTACAGTACTTC
16 TRBJ1-5 . TRBV10-3 . CAISEWGGNSNQPPHF TGTGCCATCAGTGAGTGGGGGGGAAATAGCAATCAGCCCCCGCATTTT
14 TRBJ1-5 few TRBV3-1 . CASSQAASNQPQHF TGTGCCAGCAGCCAAGCAGCCAGCAATCAGCCCCAGCATTTT
12 TRBJ1-2 . TRBV12-3/TRBV12-4 . CASSLVPHGYTF TGTGCCAGCAGTTTGGTCCCCCACGGCTACACCTTC
16 TRBJ1-5 . TRBV19 . CASSIDMATGRQPQHF TGTGCCAGTAGTATAGATATGGCCACAGGTCGTCAGCCCCAGCATTTT
16 TRBJ2-7 many TRBV6-1 TRBD2 CASSPLGSGILYEQYF TGTGCCAGCAGTCCCCTGGGCAGCGGGATACTCTACGAGCAGTACTTC
14 TRBJ1-2 many TRBV12-3/TRBV12-4 . CASSHSDRDYGYTF TGTGCCAGCAGTCACTCCGACAGAGACTATGGCTACACCTTC
13 TRBJ2-7 . TRBV6-1 . CASSADSGYEQYF TGTGCCAGCAGCGCGGACAGTGGCTACGAGCAGTACTTC
13 TRBJ1-5 many TRBV28 . CASWIDGNQPQHF TGTGCCAGCTGGATTGACGGCAATCAGCCCCAGCATTTT
14 TRBJ2-7 many TRBV29-1 TRBD1 CSVKDRASPYEQYF TGCAGCGTCAAAGACAGGGCCTCCCCCTACGAGCAGTACTTC